This T cell receptor beta chain was captured in a study of CD8 T cells in Susac syndrome. Sequencing targeted TCR beta in blood CD8+ and CD4+ T cells. Healthy donors acted as controls, with matching for age and sex. Negative isolation was applied to CD8+ and CD4+ T cells, and FACS enrichment was applied to TEMRA cells. With random hexamers, reverse transcription was performed on about 0.5 to 1 ug of RNA. By means of immunoSEQ multiplex PCR, TCR beta CDR3 spanning 54 Vbeta and 13 Jbeta underwent amplification. From the immunoSEQ multiplex PCR reads, TCRdb called clonotypes with MiXCR, one entry per CDR3 protein. Of 80,000 or so distinct CDR3 sequences in the sample, about 93% were seen once. V was cut by 6 bases and J by 1 base, with 14 bases left in between. CDR3 length equals 14 residues. The germline V gene encodes CDR1 DFQATT and CDR2 SNEGSKA (reference sequence).

Sequencing used CD8+ T cells from PBMCs. The TCR was taken from a human donor in good health. J is TRBJ2-3 and V is TRBV20-1; D unresolved. CDR3: CSATGLPRTDTQYF. The CDR3 coding sequence is TGCAGTGCCACCGGCCTACCTCGCACAGATACGCAGTATTTT.